The sequence of this TCR beta chain was determined in a study of blood T cell repertoires in COVID-19. Data came from immunoSEQ multiplex PCR; TCRdb stores just in-frame clones and leaves some out. The table has fewer than 400,000 clones, roughly 90% seen once. There are 16 residues in the CDR3. Germline values: CDR1 MNHEY, CDR2 SVGAGI. The V end lost 0 bases, the J end lost 2 bases, and 11 bases lay between the germline ends. This clonotype was sampled from a woman under 30 who had recovered from COVID-19. The chain joins TRBV6-5 to TRBJ2-1, with TRBD2 as a possible D gene (6 bases). The sample taken for sequencing was PBMCs or T cells enriched from blood (not recorded which). Written as DNA, the CDR3 is TGTGCCAGCAGTTACTCGACGGGGGTAGCCTACAATGAGCAGTTCTTC. This sequence encodes CASSYSTGVAYNEQFF.